This entry concerns a single T cell receptor (beta chain). Sufficient DNA from normal breast often required roughly 85-320 mg tissue. Produced via immunoSEQ multiplex PCR; TCRdb's table is partial and in-frame only. The sample includes a few thousand clones, around 84% of them seen just once. These data are taken from a study of early stage breast cancer tumors. The CDR3 contains 12 residues. Germline V gene data show CDR1 as PRHDT and CDR2 as FYEKMQ (reference sequence). After removal of 5 bases from V and 9 bases from J, the junction contained 5 bases not matched to a gene. The J gene is TRBJ2-3, the V gene TRBV13, with 7 bases fitting TRBD1. This TCR was sampled from a person aged 65 to 79 with breast cancer. Sequencing used normal breast tissue next to the tumor. CDR3 sequence reads: CASSQDRETQYF. The CDR3 DNA reads as TGTGCCAGCAGCCAAGACAGGGAAACGCAGTATTTT. Full variable domain (outside the CDR3, taken from reference TRBV13 and TRBJ2-3): AAGVIQSPRHLIKEKRETATLKCYPIPRHDTVYWYQQGPGQDPQFLISFYEKMQSDKGSIPDRFSAQQFSDYHSELNMSSLELGDSALYFCASSQDRETQYFGPGTRLTVL.